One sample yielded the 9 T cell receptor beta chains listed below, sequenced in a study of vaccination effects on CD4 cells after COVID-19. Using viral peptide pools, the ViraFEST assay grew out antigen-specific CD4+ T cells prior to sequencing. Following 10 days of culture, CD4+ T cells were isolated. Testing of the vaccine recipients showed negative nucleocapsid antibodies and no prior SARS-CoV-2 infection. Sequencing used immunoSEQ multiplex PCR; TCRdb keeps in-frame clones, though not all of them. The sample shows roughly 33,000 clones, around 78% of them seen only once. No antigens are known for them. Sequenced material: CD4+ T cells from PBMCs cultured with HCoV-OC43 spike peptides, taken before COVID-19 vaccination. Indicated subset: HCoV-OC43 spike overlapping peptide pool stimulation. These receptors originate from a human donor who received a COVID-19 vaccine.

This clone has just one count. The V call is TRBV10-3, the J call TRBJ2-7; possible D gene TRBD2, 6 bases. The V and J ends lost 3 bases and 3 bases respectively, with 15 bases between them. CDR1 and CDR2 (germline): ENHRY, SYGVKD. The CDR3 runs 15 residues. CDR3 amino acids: CAISDGGRQSYEQYF. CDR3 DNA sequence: TGTGCCATCAGTGACGGGGGTCGACAGAGCTACGAGCAGTACTTC.

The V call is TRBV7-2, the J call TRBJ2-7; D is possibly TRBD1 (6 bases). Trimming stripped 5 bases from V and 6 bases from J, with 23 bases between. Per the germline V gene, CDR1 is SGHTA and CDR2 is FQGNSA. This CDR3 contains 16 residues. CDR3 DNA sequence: TGTGCCAGCAGCCAACAACCGGCGAGTGGGGGCCTCGAGCAGTACTTC. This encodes CASSQQPASGGLEQYF.

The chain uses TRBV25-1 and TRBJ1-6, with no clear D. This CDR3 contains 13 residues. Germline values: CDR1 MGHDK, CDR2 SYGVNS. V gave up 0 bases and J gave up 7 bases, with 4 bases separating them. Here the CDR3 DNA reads TGTGCCAGCAGTGAATATGGGAATTCACCCCTCCACTTT. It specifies CASSEYGNSPLHF.

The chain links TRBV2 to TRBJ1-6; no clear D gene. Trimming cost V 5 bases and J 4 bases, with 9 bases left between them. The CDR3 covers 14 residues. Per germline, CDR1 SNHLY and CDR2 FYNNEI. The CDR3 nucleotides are TGTGCCAGCAGTACAGTCCCTTATAATTCACCCCTCCACTTT. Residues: CASSTVPYNSPLHF.

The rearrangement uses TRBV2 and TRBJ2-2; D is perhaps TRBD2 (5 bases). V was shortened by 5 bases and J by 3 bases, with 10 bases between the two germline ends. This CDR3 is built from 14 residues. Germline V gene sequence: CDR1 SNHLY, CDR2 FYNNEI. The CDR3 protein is CASSSGPDTGELFF. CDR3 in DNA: TGTGCCAGCAGTAGCGGCCCCGACACCGGGGAGCTGTTTTTT.

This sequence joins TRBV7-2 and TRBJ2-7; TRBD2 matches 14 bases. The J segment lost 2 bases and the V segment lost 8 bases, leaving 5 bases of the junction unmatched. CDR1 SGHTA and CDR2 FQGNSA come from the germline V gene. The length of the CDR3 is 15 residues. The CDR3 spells CASRETSGGAYEQYF. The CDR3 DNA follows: TGTGCCAGCCGCGAGACTAGCGGGGGGGCCTACGAGCAGTACTTC. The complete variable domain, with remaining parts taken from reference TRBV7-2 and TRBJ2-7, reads GAGVSQSPSNKVTEKGKDVELRCDPISGHTALYWYRQSLGQGLEFLIYFQGNSAPDKSGLPSDRFSAERTGGSVSTLTIQRTQQEDSAVYLCASRETSGGAYEQYFGPGTRLTVT.

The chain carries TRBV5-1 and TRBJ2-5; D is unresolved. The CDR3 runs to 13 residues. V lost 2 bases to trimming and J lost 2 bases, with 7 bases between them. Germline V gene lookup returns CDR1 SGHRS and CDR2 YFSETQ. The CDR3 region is CASSLGQQETQYF. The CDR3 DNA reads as TGCGCCAGCAGCTTAGGGCAGCAAGAGACCCAGTACTTC.

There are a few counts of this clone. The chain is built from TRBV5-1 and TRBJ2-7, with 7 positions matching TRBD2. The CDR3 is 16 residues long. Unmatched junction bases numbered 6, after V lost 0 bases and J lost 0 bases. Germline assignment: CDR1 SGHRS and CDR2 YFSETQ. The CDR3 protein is CASSLDPAGSSYEQYF. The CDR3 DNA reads TGCGCCAGCAGCTTGGATCCAGCGGGGAGCTCCTACGAGCAGTACTTC.

The CDR3, as DNA: TGTGCCACCAGCAGAGAACAGGGGGGCTACGAGCAGTACTTC. This codes for CATSREQGGYEQYF. The chain joins TRBV15 to TRBJ2-7; 8 bases are a match to TRBD1. The V gene end was trimmed by 0 bases and the J gene end by 3 bases; junction bases not matched to a gene: 1. The germline CDR1 and CDR2 sequences are LNHNV and YYDKDF (reference sequence). There are 14 residues in the CDR3.